The 10 T cell receptor beta chains below come from one sample, sequenced in a study of molecular identifiers for immune sequencing clone quantification listed by TCRdb under 2018. The library was generated by PCR. Reads for this sample came from an Illumina HiSeq 4000. TCRdb trimmed public reads at Q25 via fastp, called clones via MiXCR and kept in-frame beta chains. Records with the same CDR3 protein are collapsed into one entry carrying the most frequent genes and DNA. Here the sample has 75,000 to 100,000 distinct CDR3 sequences; around a fifth occur a single time. The top ten clonotypes cover around 0.8% of the sample. Material: naive CD8+ T cells from blood, with Jurkat cell RNA spiked in. Per the publication, the cell subset or site label means: FACS-sorted CD8+CD4-CCR7+CD45RA+ naive T cells. These receptors were taken from a human donor in good health. Some libraries in this study had Jurkat cell RNA spiked in.

This chain connects TRBV19 to TRBJ2-7; 7 positions agree with TRBD2. Germline lookup yields CDR1 LNHDA and CDR2 SQIVND (reference sequence). V gave up 1 base and J gave up 4 bases; unmatched junction bases: 1. This CDR3 region has 13 residues. The CDR3 sequence is CASSIGGGYEQYF. CDR3 coding DNA: TGTGCCAGTAGTATAGGGGGAGGGTACGAGCAGTACTTC.

This clonotype has ten or more counts. The rearrangement uses TRBV9 and TRBJ2-1, with D unclear. Per germline, CDR1 SGDLS and CDR2 YYNGEE. This CDR3 has 14 amino acids. Trimming cost V 0 bases and J 4 bases, with 8 bases left between them. Written as DNA, the CDR3 is TGTGCCAGCAGCGTAGCCACAGCTTACAATGAGCAGTTCTTC. Amino acid sequence: CASSVATAYNEQFF.

In its sample, this clonotype was seen many times. The chain links TRBV28 to TRBJ2-5, with D perhaps TRBD2 (5 bases). The germline V and J ends were trimmed by 1 base and 1 base, with 13 bases remaining between them. The CDR3 runs 16 residues. CDR1 and CDR2 from the germline V gene are MDHEN and SYDVKM. CDR3 coding DNA: TGTGCCAGCAGTTTATCGCCGTTGGAGGTCCAAGAGACCCAGTACTTC. Its translation: CASSLSPLEVQETQYF.

This clonotype was detected many times. The chain has TRBV15 and TRBJ1-4; D unresolved. CDR1 is LNHNV and CDR2 is YYDKDF in the germline V gene (reference sequence). Trimming removed 4 bases from V and 0 bases from J, with 9 bases in between. This CDR3 contains 15 residues. CDR3 amino acids: CATSNRLSTNEKLFF. The CDR3 nucleotides are TGTGCCACCAGCAACCGATTGTCAACTAATGAAAAACTGTTTTTT.

This clonotype was detected ten times or more. The rearrangement links TRBV10-2 to TRBJ1-2; 7 positions match TRBD1. Germline CDR1 is WSHSY and CDR2 is SAAADI. The V and J ends lost 4 bases and 2 bases, in that order; junction bases with no gene match: 1. There are 13 residues in the CDR3. CDR3 in amino acids: CASSVGGNYGYTF. The CDR3 DNA reads TGCGCCAGCAGTGTAGGGGGCAACTATGGCTACACCTTC.

This clonotype was recorded at least ten times. The chain recombines TRBV3-1 with TRBJ2-3; D not certain. V gave up 0 bases and J gave up 4 bases, with 8 bases separating them. Germline loops: CDR1 LGHDT, CDR2 YNNKEL (reference sequence). The CDR3 contains 14 residues. CDR3 sequence (DNA): TGTGCCAGCAGCCAAGACTCAACTTCAGATACGCAGTATTTT. It yields the protein CASSQDSTSDTQYF.

This clonotype appeared many times. The chain is built from TRBV4-2 and TRBJ2-2; D remains unclear. This CDR3 region has 15 residues. Trimming pared 0 bases from V and 5 bases from J, leaving 10 bases between. In germline, CDR1 is LGHNA, CDR2 YNFKEQ. The CDR3 loop reads CASSQDFFTTGELFF. DNA of the CDR3: TGTGCCAGCAGCCAAGATTTTTTTACGACCGGGGAGCTGTTTTTT.

To note about this clonotype: One base away lies a much larger clone, so this may be a sequencing read error. The gene calls are TRBV6-2 or TRBV6-3 and TRBJ2-1, with 12 bases that match TRBD2. The CDR3 loop spans 17 amino acids. Germline assignment: CDR1 MNHEY and CDR2 SVGEGT. The CDR3 DNA reads TGTGCCAGCACCGTTGGACTAGCGGGACGGCTTTTCGGTGAGCAGGTCTTC. This codes for CASTVGLAGRLFGEQVF.

The CDR3 loop is CASDLGGPNYEQYF. The CDR3 DNA reads TGTGCCAGTGACCTCGGGGGACCCAACTACGAGCAGTACTTC. This rearrangement joins TRBV19 to TRBJ2-7; TRBD2 might be the D (6 bases). This CDR3 has 14 amino acids. Germline V CDR1 and CDR2: LNHDA, SQIVND (reference sequence). V was pared by 8 bases and J by 3 bases, with 17 bases between. Full variable domain (rest looked up from reference TRBV19 and TRBJ2-7): DGGITQSPKYLFRKEGQNVTLSCEQNLNHDAMYWYRQDPGQGLRLIYYSQIVNDFQKGDIAEGYSVSREKKESFPLTVTSAQKNPTAFYLCASDLGGPNYEQYFGPGTRLTVT.

This clonotype has ten or more counts. The V and J genes are TRBV27 and TRBJ2-1; D is possibly TRBD1 or TRBD2 (5 bases each). CDR1 and CDR2 (germline): MNHEY, SMNVEV (reference sequence). The CDR3 contains 13 residues. V lost 6 bases, J lost 6 bases, and 12 bases lay in between. As DNA, the CDR3 is TGTGCCAGCAGGGCCCTGGGACCCAATGAGCAGTTCTTC. This translates into CASRALGPNEQFF.